The rows below give T cell receptor beta chains drawn from one sample of a study of shared clonotypes between healthy human individuals. Repertoires were generated with immunoSEQ multiplex PCR, while TCRdb's copy carries only in-frame clones and drops some. The sample holds hundreds of thousands of clones, 92% seen once. Sequenced material: naive CD8+ T cells sorted from blood. The receptor set was obtained from a man aged 30 to 39 in good health. CDR3s include the opening cysteine and the closing phenylalanine or tryptophan. A D gene is named only where the DNA matches it firmly. Clone size appears in some rows only: once, few, many, or a class for an expanded clone.

CDR3aa	CDR3nt	abundance	v_gene	d_gene	j_gene
CAWMGGKAMNTEAFF	TGTGCCTGGATGGGGGGGAAGGCTATGAACACTGAAGCTTTCTTT	-	TRBV30	-	TRBJ1-1
CASSFSSGSTETQYF	TGTGCCAGCAGCTTCAGTAGCGGGAGCACGGAGACCCAGTACTTC	-	TRBV5-8	TRBD2	TRBJ2-5
CASSLGPVEAFF	TGTGCCAGCAGCTTGGGGCCCGTCGAAGCTTTCTTT	-	TRBV13	-	TRBJ1-1
CASSLTIGSGQPQHF	TGTGCCAGCAGTTTAACCATCGGGAGCGGTCAGCCCCAGCATTTT	-	TRBV28	-	TRBJ1-5
CASSQSRKETQYF	TGCGCCAGCAGTCAGTCCAGAAAAGAGACCCAGTACTTC	-	TRBV10-1	-	TRBJ2-5
CASSLPRGNTEAFF	TGTGCCAGCAGTTTGCCACGGGGGAACACTGAAGCTTTCTTT	-	TRBV28	-	TRBJ1-1
CASSSDLNLYEQYF	TGTGCCAGCAGCTCGGATCTGAACCTCTACGAGCAGTACTTC	-	TRBV7-9	-	TRBJ2-7
CASSVTPAEENTGELFF	TGTGCCAGCAGCGTAACTCCAGCGGAAGAGAACACCGGGGAGCTGTTTTTT	-	TRBV9	-	TRBJ2-2
CASSYQGFGDQPQHF	TGTGCCAGCAGTTACCAGGGTTTTGGGGATCAGCCCCAGCATTTT	-	TRBV6-6	-	TRBJ1-5
CASSGAGNTIYF	TGCGCCAGCAGCGGGGCCGGAAACACCATATATTTT	-	TRBV4-1	-	TRBJ1-3
CSVDLVTDTQYF	TGCAGCGTTGATCTAGTGACAGATACGCAGTATTTT	-	TRBV29-1	-	TRBJ2-3
CSVKGGRVSTDTQYF	TGCAGCGTCAAGGGCGGGAGGGTTAGCACAGATACGCAGTATTTT	-	TRBV29-1	TRBD2	TRBJ2-3
CARPGLAGQYEQYF	TGTGCCAGACCGGGACTAGCGGGACAATACGAGCAGTACTTC	-	TRBV6-4	TRBD2	TRBJ2-7
CASSRAARLTEAFF	TGTGCCAGCAGTCGCGCCGCTAGGCTCACTGAAGCTTTCTTT	-	TRBV28	-	TRBJ1-1
CASSQGLAGAYEQYF	TGCGCCAGCAGCCAAGGCCTAGCTGGAGCCTACGAGCAGTACTTC	-	TRBV4-1	-	TRBJ2-7
CASRTGFWSGSETQYF	TGTGCCAGCAGGACAGGGTTTTGGAGCGGGAGCGAGACCCAGTACTTC	-	TRBV28	-	TRBJ2-5
CASSTYRTSGTTGELFF	TGTGCCAGTAGTACCTACCGGACTAGCGGGACCACCGGGGAGCTGTTTTTT	-	TRBV19	TRBD2	TRBJ2-2
CSVYLRDNEKYNEQFF	TGCAGCGTTTACCTCCGGGACAATGAAAAATACAATGAGCAGTTCTTC	-	TRBV29-1	-	TRBJ2-1
CASRPPGHEQETQYF	TGTGCCAGCAGACCTCCGGGACACGAACAAGAGACCCAGTACTTC	-	TRBV7-9	-	TRBJ2-5
CAWSVGVEYEQYF	TGTGCCTGGAGTGTGGGGGTGGAATACGAGCAGTACTTC	-	TRBV30	-	TRBJ2-7
CASSAHLSDPHSTSTNEKLFF	TGTGCCAGCAGCGCCCACCTCTCAGATCCACATTCCACGTCCACTAATGAAAAACTGTTTTTT	-	TRBV9	-	TRBJ1-4
CASGGGRRLAEDYEQYF	TGCGCCAGCGGAGGAGGTCGTAGACTAGCGGAAGACTACGAGCAGTACTTC	-	TRBV5-1	TRBD2	TRBJ2-7
CASSFYYSIAGGGYEQYF	TGTGCCAGCAGCTTCTATTACTCTATAGCGGGAGGAGGCTACGAGCAGTACTTC	once	TRBV4-2	TRBD2	TRBJ2-7
CASLGGTEAFF	TGTGCCAGCCTCGGCGGGACTGAAGCTTTCTTT	-	TRBV28	-	TRBJ1-1
CATLPGQTNTDTQYF	TGTGCCACCCTCCCAGGACAGACAAACACAGATACGCAGTATTTT	-	TRBV28	-	TRBJ2-3
CASSQDVIRETQYF	TGCGCCAGCAGCCAAGATGTCATTCGAGAGACCCAGTACTTC	-	TRBV4-3	-	TRBJ2-5
CSPSLADYNEQFF	TGCAGCCCCAGCCTAGCGGACTACAATGAGCAGTTCTTC	-	TRBV29-1	TRBD2	TRBJ2-1
CATSRDRGPNTEAFF	TGTGCCACCAGCAGAGACAGGGGCCCGAACACTGAAGCTTTCTTT	-	TRBV15	-	TRBJ1-1
CASRPLTSGRLSDTQYF	TGTGCCAGCAGGCCTCTAACTAGCGGGAGGTTGTCAGATACGCAGTATTTT	-	TRBV11-2	TRBD2	TRBJ2-3
CASSLDRLAGNTGELFF	TGTGCCAGCAGCTTAGATCGACTAGCGGGTAACACCGGGGAGCTGTTTTTT	-	TRBV11-2	TRBD2	TRBJ2-2
CASSLDEQYF	TGTGCCAGCAGTCTTGACGAGCAGTACTTC	-	TRBV25-1	-	TRBJ2-7
CASSHALGQSRANVLTF	TGTGCCAGCAGCCACGCGCTAGGACAAAGTCGGGCCAACGTCCTGACTTTC	-	TRBV12-1	-	TRBJ2-6
CASSQDGTGLNEKLFF	TGCGCCAGCAGCCAAGATGGCACCGGGCTCAATGAAAAACTGTTTTTT	-	TRBV4-3	-	TRBJ1-4
CASGFSGGTEAFF	TGTGCTAGTGGTTTCTCTGGGGGGACTGAAGCTTTCTTT	-	TRBV12-5	-	TRBJ1-1
CATSGSGDNEQFF	TGTGCCACCAGCGGCAGCGGGGACAATGAGCAGTTCTTC	-	TRBV15	TRBD2	TRBJ2-1
CASRRLANEQFF	TGTGCCAGCAGAAGACTAGCGAATGAGCAGTTCTTC	-	TRBV6-5	TRBD2	TRBJ2-1
CASSLDLDTGTDVYEQYF	TGTGCCAGCAGCTTGGACTTAGACACCGGGACAGATGTTTACGAGCAGTACTTC	-	TRBV5-6	TRBD1	TRBJ2-7
CASSMTSGTTTEAFF	TGTGCCAGCAGTATGACTTCCGGGACCACCACTGAAGCTTTCTTT	-	TRBV6-1	-	TRBJ1-1
CASTPGLSSADTQYF	TGTGCCAGCACCCCGGGACTTAGCAGCGCAGATACGCAGTATTTT	-	TRBV28	-	TRBJ2-3
CASSLAAGSQETQYF	TGTGCCAGCAGCTTAGCGGCGGGGTCTCAAGAGACCCAGTACTTC	-	TRBV7-2	-	TRBJ2-5
CASSARDIRGGNQPQHF	TGTGCCAGTAGTGCCCGGGACATCCGAGGTGGCAATCAGCCCCAGCATTTT	once	TRBV19	-	TRBJ1-5
CASRFGLANSYEQYF	TGTGCCAGCAGATTCGGACTAGCGAACTCCTACGAGCAGTACTTC	-	TRBV6-5	TRBD2	TRBJ2-7
CASSQDRGQPQHF	TGTGCCAGCAGCCAGGACAGGGGTCAGCCCCAGCATTTT	-	TRBV14	TRBD1	TRBJ1-5
CASSSPGEETQYF	TGTGCCAGCAGCTCCCCTGGGGAAGAGACCCAGTACTTC	once	TRBV5-4	-	TRBJ2-5
CAGGRFNYGYTF	TGTGCCGGGGGACGGTTTAACTATGGCTACACCTTC	-	TRBV6-1	-	TRBJ1-2
CASSPRTASNTEAFF	TGTGCCAGCAGCCCCAGGACAGCCTCGAACACTGAAGCTTTCTTT	once	TRBV9	-	TRBJ1-1
CSVEGTSDYEQYF	TGCAGCGTTGAAGGGACTAGCGATTACGAGCAGTACTTC	-	TRBV29-1	TRBD2	TRBJ2-7
CASSTDRGPHTEAFF	TGTGCCAGCAGCACTGACAGGGGGCCTCACACTGAAGCTTTCTTT	-	TRBV21-1	-	TRBJ1-1
CASKGSYNQPQHF	TGTGCCTCAAAGGGCTCTTACAATCAGCCCCAGCATTTT	-	TRBV2	-	TRBJ1-5
CASSLVGQGLVEQYF	TGTGCCAGCAGCTTAGTGGGACAGGGGTTAGTCGAGCAGTACTTC	-	TRBV7-9	TRBD1	TRBJ2-7
CAISEFSTDTQYF	TGTGCCATCAGTGAGTTCAGCACAGATACGCAGTATTTT	once	TRBV10-3	-	TRBJ2-3
CASSPPDLAYYEQYF	TGTGCCAGCTCACCACCGGACCTAGCCTACTACGAGCAGTACTTC	-	TRBV18	-	TRBJ2-7
CSGRRGYEQYF	TGCAGCGGCCGCCGGGGGTACGAGCAGTACTTC	-	TRBV29-1	-	TRBJ2-7